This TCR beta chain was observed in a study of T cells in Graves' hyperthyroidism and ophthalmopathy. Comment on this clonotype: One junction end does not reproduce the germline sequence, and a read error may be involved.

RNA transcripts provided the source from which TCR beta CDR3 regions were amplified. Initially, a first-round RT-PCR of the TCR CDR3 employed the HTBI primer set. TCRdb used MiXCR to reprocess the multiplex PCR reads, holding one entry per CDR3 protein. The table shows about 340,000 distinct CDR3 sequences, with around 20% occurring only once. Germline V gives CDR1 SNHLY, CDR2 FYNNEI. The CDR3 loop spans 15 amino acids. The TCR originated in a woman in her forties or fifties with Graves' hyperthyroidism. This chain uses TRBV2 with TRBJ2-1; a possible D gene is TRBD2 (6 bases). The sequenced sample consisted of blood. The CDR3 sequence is CATSGGTDPYNEQFF. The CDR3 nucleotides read TGTGCCACCAGTGGGGGGACTGATCCTTACAATGAGCAGTTCTTC.